These T cell receptor beta chains were read from a single sample in a study of blood T cell repertoires in COVID-19. Libraries were prepared by immunoSEQ multiplex PCR; TCRdb keeps only in-frame clonotypes and omits some of them. This table has some 260,000 clones, approximately 80% appearing once. Source material: peripheral blood. These receptors came from a man at least 80 years old with acute or convalescent COVID-19. Both conserved end residues are part of each CDR3. A D gene is named only where the DNA matches it firmly. Rows may omit the clone size; those that give it use once, few, many or a size class.

d_call clone_size j_call v_call cdr3_nt cdr3_aa
TRBD2 NA TRBJ2-1 TRBV6-5 TGTGCCAGCAGTCTTAGCGGGAGCACAAACAATGAGCAGTTCTTC CASSLSGSTNNEQFF
TRBD1 NA TRBJ1-6 TRBV10-3 TGTGCCATCAGTACGGACAGGGGGCGAGATAATTCACCCCTCCACTTT CAISTDRGRDNSPLHF
NA NA TRBJ1-4 TRBV5-4 TGTGCCAGCAGCTTGGGTCCAGGGGCTAATGAAAAACTGTTTTTT CASSLGPGANEKLFF
TRBD2 NA TRBJ2-1 TRBV9 TGTGCCAGCAGCGTAGTGGACGGGAGGGCACATGAGCAGTTCTTC CASSVVDGRAHEQFF
TRBD1 few TRBJ2-3 TRBV9 TGTGCCAGCAGCGCGGGACAGGGGGTCTCTAGCACAGATACGCAGTATTTT CASSAGQGVSSTDTQYF
TRBD1 NA TRBJ2-1 TRBV9 TGTGCCAGCAGCGGCCCGGGACAGGGGTGGGGGTACAATGAGCAGTTCTTC CASSGPGQGWGYNEQFF
TRBD2 NA TRBJ2-1 TRBV19 TGTGCCAGTAGTATAGATGTCGGTAGCGGGAGAAGGAATGAGCAGTTCTTC CASSIDVGSGRRNEQFF
NA once TRBJ1-1 TRBV5-1 TGCGCCAGCAGCGCGGGATTTACGAACACTGAAGCTTTCTTT CASSAGFTNTEAFF
NA NA TRBJ2-3 TRBV7-2 TGTGCCAGCAGCTTCAGAGCGGGTCCCGTGGGAGATACGCAGTATTTT CASSFRAGPVGDTQYF
NA NA TRBJ2-7 TRBV12-5 TGTGCTAGTGGCCCAGGGGTGGCCCTTATCTACGAGCAGTACTTC CASGPGVALIYEQYF
TRBD2 NA TRBJ2-3 TRBV15 TGTGCCACCAGCAGAAAAGGACTAGGCAGCACAGATACGCAGTATTTT CATSRKGLGSTDTQYF
NA few TRBJ1-1 TRBV28 TGTGCCAGTGAGAACAGGAACACTGAAGCTTTCTTT CASENRNTEAFF
TRBD1 NA TRBJ1-6 TRBV5-1 TGCGCCAGCAGAGCCGGGACAGAGGGATCCACCCTCCACTTT CASRAGTEGSTLHF
TRBD2 once TRBJ2-7 TRBV5-6 TGTGCCAGCAGCTTGGGACGGACTAGTTCTGGGGAGCAGTACTTC CASSLGRTSSGEQYF
NA NA TRBJ2-7 TRBV7-2 TGTGCCAGCAGACTAAGTTACGGGTCGGGCGAGCAGTACTTC CASRLSYGSGEQYF
TRBD1 NA TRBJ1-5 TRBV10-3 TGTGCCATCAGTGAGACAGGGGGCTATCAGCCCCAGCATTTT CAISETGGYQPQHF
TRBD1 NA TRBJ2-1 TRBV4-1 TGCGCCAGCCAGTTCCGGGACAGGGCTAATGAGCAGTTCTTC CASQFRDRANEQFF
NA NA TRBJ2-7 TRBV12-5 TGTGCTAGTGGTCCGGGACATTCGGCATACGAGCAGTACTTC CASGPGHSAYEQYF
TRBD1 few TRBJ1-5 TRBV24-1 TGTGCCACCGGACAGGGCCTAGGGCAGCCCCAGCATTTT CATGQGLGQPQHF
TRBD1 NA TRBJ2-1 TRBV6-4 TGTGCCAGATGTATTGGAAGGGGGCTGACCTACAATGAGCAGTTCTTC CARCIGRGLTYNEQFF
NA NA TRBJ1-1 TRBV28 TGTGCCAGCAGTTTAACCTTTGGAGCGGGGGCGAGGGCTGAAGCTTTCTTT CASSLTFGAGARAEAFF
TRBD1 NA TRBJ2-2 TRBV27 TGTGCCAGCAGTTTCCAGGGGGTTGGGTGGACCGGGGAGCTGTTTTTT CASSFQGVGWTGELFF
TRBD1 NA TRBJ2-6 TRBV19 TGTGCCAGTATTAGTCCGGGACAGGGGAGCGTCCTGACTTTC CASISPGQGSVLTF
NA NA TRBJ1-5 TRBV25-1 TGTGCCAGCAGTGGGGGGGTCGTGGGCAATCAGCCCCAGCATTTT CASSGGVVGNQPQHF
TRBD1 NA TRBJ1-1 TRBV28 TGTGCCAGCAGTTTACTTACAGGGGTGGAGGCTTTCTTT CASSLLTGVEAFF
TRBD1 NA TRBJ2-7 TRBV30 TGTGCCTGGAGTGCCGGACAGGGGGTCTACGAGCAGTACTTC CAWSAGQGVYEQYF
TRBD2 NA TRBJ2-3 TRBV7-9 TGTGCCAGCAGCACCGGGACTAGCGGGACAGATACGCAGTATTTT CASSTGTSGTDTQYF
TRBD2 NA TRBJ2-4 TRBV30 TGTGCCTGGAGAGCACATTCCGGACTAGCGGTGAAAAAAAACATTCAGTACTTC CAWRAHSGLAVKKNIQYF
NA NA TRBJ2-7 TRBV18 TGTGCCAGCTCACCGGGCAGAGACTACGAGCAGTACTTC CASSPGRDYEQYF
NA NA TRBJ1-2 TRBV28 TGTGCCAGCAGTTTATTCGGGGACTATGGCTACACCTTC CASSLFGDYGYTF
TRBD1 few TRBJ1-4 TRBV4-1 TGCGCCAGCAGCCAACTAGGGGGCGCAGATGAAAAACTGTTTTTT CASSQLGGADEKLFF
TRBD1 NA TRBJ2-1 TRBV6-1 TGTGCCAGCCGGGGACAGGGGGTGATCAATGAGCAGTTCTTC CASRGQGVINEQFF
NA NA TRBJ1-1 TRBV5-1 TGCGCCAGCAGTCAGGATCGAGGGACTGAAGCTTTCTTT CASSQDRGTEAFF
NA NA TRBJ1-1 TRBV11-1 TGTGCCAGCAGCTCGGACAGACACATGAACACTGAAGCTTTCTTT CASSSDRHMNTEAFF
TRBD1 NA TRBJ1-2 TRBV28 TGTGCCAGCACGACAGGGAGCGACTATGGCTACACCTTC CASTTGSDYGYTF
NA NA TRBJ1-2 TRBV2 TGTGCCAGCAGTGAGGTCGGGGGGCCCATCGAAGGCTACACCTTC CASSEVGGPIEGYTF
NA NA TRBJ1-4 TRBV6-4 TGTGCCAGCAAGGGGAGGGGTAATGAAAAACTGTTTTTT CASKGRGNEKLFF
NA once TRBJ1-4 TRBV28 TGTGCCAGCAGCCGACAGGCTCTATATGAAAAACTGTTTTTT CASSRQALYEKLFF
NA NA TRBJ2-1 TRBV13 TGTGCCAGCACCTGGTTGGGGACTCTCTACAATGAGCAGTTCTTC CASTWLGTLYNEQFF
NA NA TRBJ1-1 TRBV28 TGTGGGGCCCTTGGGAACACTGAAGCTTTCTTT CGALGNTEAFF
NA NA TRBJ1-4 TRBV5-1 TGCGCCAGCAGCGGGCGGGGATCTAATGAAAAACTGTTTTTT CASSGRGSNEKLFF